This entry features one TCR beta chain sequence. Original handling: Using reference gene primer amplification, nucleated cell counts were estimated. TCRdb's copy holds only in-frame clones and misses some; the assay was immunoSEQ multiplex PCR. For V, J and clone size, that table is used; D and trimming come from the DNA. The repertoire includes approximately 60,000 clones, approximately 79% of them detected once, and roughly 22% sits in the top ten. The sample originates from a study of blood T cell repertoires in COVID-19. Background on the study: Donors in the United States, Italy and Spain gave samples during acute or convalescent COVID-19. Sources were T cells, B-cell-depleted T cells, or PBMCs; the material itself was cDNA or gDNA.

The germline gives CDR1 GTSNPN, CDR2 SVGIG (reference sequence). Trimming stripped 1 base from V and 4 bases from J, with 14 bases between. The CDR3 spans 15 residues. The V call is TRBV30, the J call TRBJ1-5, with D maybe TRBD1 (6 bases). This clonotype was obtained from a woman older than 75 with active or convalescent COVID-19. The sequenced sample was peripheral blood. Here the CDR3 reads CAWSGLGQPNQPQHF. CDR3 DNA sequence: TGTGCCTGGAGTGGCCTTGGACAGCCTAATCAGCCCCAGCATTTT. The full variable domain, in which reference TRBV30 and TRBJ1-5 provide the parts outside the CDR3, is SQTIHQWPATLVQPVGSPLSLECTVEGTSNPNLYWYRQAAGRGLQLLFYSVGIGQISSEVPQNLSASRPQDRQFILSSKKLLLSDSGFYLCAWSGLGQPNQPQHFGDGTRLSIL.